This TCR beta chain was sequenced during a study of early T cells in non-severe SARS-CoV-2 infection. At the level of the study: Sequencing input comprised bulk RNA from unsorted whole blood; chain pairing was not available.

Study-wide results and caveats: Anti-spike CD8 responses were favored by VDJdb matching, which missed private and CD4 specificities.

Attached unique molecular identifiers marked individual cDNA molecules. TCRdb called the 5' RACE reads again in MiXCR, with one record for every CDR3 protein. This sample has around 21,000 distinct CDR3 sequences, with less than 7.5% found just once. The CDR3 runs to 18 residues. V shed 4 bases and J shed 3 bases, with 21 bases lying between them. In germline, CDR1 is LNHDA, CDR2 SQIVND (reference sequence). This clonotype came up many times. Its antigen is as yet unknown. J is TRBJ2-2 and V is TRBV19, with no clear D. This TCR was sampled from an adult who was a healthcare worker with PCR-confirmed SARS-CoV-2 infection or an uninfected control (not recorded which). This specimen was whole blood, taken at baseline. The CDR3 DNA reads as TGTGCCAGTAGTACCTCCGGGCCCTCGAAGGTGTACACCGGGGAGCTGTTTTTT. It yields the protein CASSTSGPSKVYTGELFF.